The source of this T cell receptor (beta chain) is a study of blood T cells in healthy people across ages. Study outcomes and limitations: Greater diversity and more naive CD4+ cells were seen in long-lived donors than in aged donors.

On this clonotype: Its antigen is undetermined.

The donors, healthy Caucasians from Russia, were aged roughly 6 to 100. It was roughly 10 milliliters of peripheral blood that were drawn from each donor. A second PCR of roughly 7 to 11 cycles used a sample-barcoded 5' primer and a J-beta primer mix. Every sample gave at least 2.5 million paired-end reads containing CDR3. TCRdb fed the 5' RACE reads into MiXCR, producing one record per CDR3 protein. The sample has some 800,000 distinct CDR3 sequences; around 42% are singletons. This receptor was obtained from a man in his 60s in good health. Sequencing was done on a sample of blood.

The CDR3 loop reads CASSEYSSPGYEQYF. In DNA, the CDR3 is TGTGCCAGCAGTGAATACAGCTCCCCGGGGTACGAGCAGTACTTC. The chain carries TRBV25-1 and TRBJ2-7; tentatively, D is TRBD2 (5 bases). Trimming took off 0 bases at V and 4 bases at J, with 13 bases between the two ends. From germline, CDR1 is MGHDK and CDR2 SYGVNS. The CDR3 runs to 15 residues.